This T cell receptor beta chain was profiled in a study of T cell changes during pregnancy in multiple sclerosis. V trimming: 0 bases; J trimming: 1 base; junction bases outside the gene matches: 23. The CDR3 sequence is 23 residues long. CDR1 is SGDLS and CDR2 is YYNGEE in the germline V gene. Libraries were prepared by immunoSEQ multiplex PCR; TCRdb keeps only in-frame clonotypes and omits some of them. The data show some 140,000 clones, approximately 96% seen once. The V gene is TRBV9, the J gene TRBJ2-1; TRBD2 matches 9 bases. The TCR was taken from a female donor with multiple sclerosis, enrolled in a pregnancy study. The sequencing here drew on peripheral blood, taken after pregnancy. The CDR3 sequence is CASSVGPRRGSGRPGRSYNEQFF. In nucleotides, the CDR3 is TGTGCCAGCAGCGTAGGCCCCAGGAGGGGTAGCGGGAGACCCGGGCGGTCCTACAATGAGCAGTTCTTC.